Following are 11 T cell receptor beta chains from one sample sequenced in a study of T cells in Graves' hyperthyroidism and ophthalmopathy. RNA transcripts were the template for amplifying TCR beta CDR3 regions. Primed by the HTBI set, a first-round RT-PCR was run on the TCR CDR3. TCRdb re-derived calls from the multiplex PCR reads in MiXCR, one entry per CDR3 protein. Found here are around 610,000 distinct CDR3 sequences, roughly 15% of them singletons; the top ten hold approximately 4.2%. The sample consisted of blood. The origin of the receptors is a woman between 40 and 55 years old with Graves' ophthalmopathy.

The chain uses TRBV12-3 or TRBV12-4 and TRBJ1-1; D remains ambiguous. The CDR3 runs to 13 residues. Trimming removed 7 bases from V and 1 base from J, with 10 bases in between. The CDR3 is CASNKGGNTEAFF. CDR3 nucleotides: TGTGCCAGCAACAAAGGTGGGAACACTGAAGCTTTCTTT.

The chain is built from TRBV7-6 and TRBJ1-3; D unresolved. Germline-derived CDR1 and CDR2 are SGHVS and FNYEAQ. V was cut by 4 bases and J by 3 bases, with 10 bases left in between. This CDR3 has 14 residues. Here the CDR3 reads CASSSSVRGNTIYF. The CDR3 DNA is TGTGCCAGCAGCTCATCTGTACGTGGAAACACCATATATTTT.

This clonotype was observed at least ten times. The chain links TRBV7-3 to TRBJ2-6; 7 bases are a match to TRBD2. The germline V gene encodes CDR1 SGHTA and CDR2 FQGTGA. This CDR3 is 22 amino acids long. J was trimmed by 0 bases and V by 3 bases; bases with no gene match: 20. The CDR3 here is CASSFTALTREPLYSGANVLTF. The CDR3 DNA follows: TGTGCCAGCAGCTTCACGGCTTTGACGCGGGAGCCCTTGTACTCTGGGGCCAACGTCCTGACTTTC.

This clonotype was detected ten times or more. The gene calls are TRBV11-2 and TRBJ2-7; 8 bases agree with TRBD2. This CDR3 contains 16 residues. Germline V CDR1 and CDR2: SGHAT, FQNNGV. The J segment lost 7 bases and the V segment lost 5 bases, leaving 16 bases of the junction unmatched. CDR3 DNA sequence: TGTGCCAGCAGCCCTGCCCCCCAAGCGGGAGCGAGAGAGCAGTACTTC. This gives the protein CASSPAPQAGAREQYF.

This clonotype has at least ten counts. The CDR3 here is CASGQAGTQETQYF. The CDR3 DNA is TGTGCCAGCGGCCAAGCGGGGACCCAAGAGACCCAGTACTTC. The J gene is TRBJ2-5, the V gene TRBV11-2; 7 bases fit TRBD2. The CDR3 has 14 amino acids. Germline V gene sequence: CDR1 SGHAT, CDR2 FQNNGV. Losses at the gene ends were 8 bases for V and 1 base for J; bases not matched to a gene: 7.

This clonotype was detected many times. V and J are TRBV7-2 and TRBJ2-7; D remains ambiguous. The germline V and J ends were trimmed by 0 bases and 7 bases, with 10 bases remaining between them. Looked up from germline, CDR1 is SGHTA and CDR2 is FQGNSA. The CDR3 runs to 13 residues. The CDR3 loop is CASSLATPREQYF. In DNA form, the CDR3 reads TGTGCCAGCAGCTTAGCCACGCCCCGAGAGCAGTACTTC.

This clonotype came up many times. The chain links TRBV20-1 to TRBJ2-5; tentative D call: TRBD2 (5 bases). Looked up from germline, CDR1 is DFQATT and CDR2 is SNEGSKA (reference sequence). V shed 0 bases and J shed 5 bases, with 16 bases lying between them. CDR3 length: 15 residues. DNA for the CDR3: TGCAGTGCTAGAGAACCGGACCGAGGCGGGGAGACCCAGTACTTC. Amino acid sequence: CSAREPDRGGETQYF.

The rearrangement joins TRBV12-3 or TRBV12-4 to TRBJ2-7; the D gene is possibly TRBD1 (5 bases). Trimming left V 4 bases short and J 7 bases short, with 20 bases between. The CDR3 is 15 amino acids. The CDR3 region has the DNA TGTGCCAGCAGTTCAACCGCAACAGGTTTTCGGGAGCAGTACTTC. This translates into CASSSTATGFREQYF.

The chain recombines TRBV7-3 with TRBJ2-7; 9 positions match TRBD1. V was pared by 8 bases and J by 7 bases, with 9 bases of the junction left unmatched. The germline CDR1 and CDR2 sequences are SGHTA and FQGTGA. The CDR3 consists of 13 residues. Written as DNA, the CDR3 is TGTGCCAGCTCATCTTACAGGGGGCAGGAGCAGTACTTC. It encodes CASSSYRGQEQYF.

The table lists this clonotype with many counts. V is TRBV29-1 and J is TRBJ1-2; the D is unclear. The CDR3 is 10 residues long. Germline V CDR1 and CDR2: SQVTM, ANQGSEA. Trimming removed 0 bases at V and 6 bases at J, with 2 bases between. The CDR3 DNA reads as TGCAGCGTTGAAGACCATGGCTACACCTTC. Translating gives CSVEDHGYTF.

This clonotype was seen a few times. This chain joins TRBV4-1 and TRBJ2-5, with D uncertain. V dropped 0 bases and J dropped 1 base, with 9 bases sitting between them. The CDR3 extends over 15 amino acids. Germline loops: CDR1 MGHRA, CDR2 YSYEKL. The CDR3 sequence: CASSQDIKFQETQYF. The DNA of the CDR3 is TGCGCCAGCAGCCAAGATATAAAGTTCCAAGAGACCCAGTACTTC.